This T cell receptor beta chain stems from a study of CD8 T cells in ankylosing spondylitis. Study-wide points: Within matched ankylosing spondylitis synovial fluid, disease-linked clones were reportedly significantly enriched. Prior work had noted some motif variants in reactive arthritis blood and synovial fluid.

The TCR beta libraries were generated through quantitative 5'-RACE incorporating molecular barcodes. Each CDR3 protein is one row after TCRdb ran MiXCR on the 5' RACE reads. This table holds roughly 60,000 distinct CDR3 sequences, around 6.5% found once. The J segment lost 6 bases and the V segment lost 6 bases, leaving 5 bases of the junction unmatched. Germline values: CDR1 SNHLY, CDR2 FYNNEI. This CDR3 contains 14 residues. A note on this clonotype: The antigen is unknown.

This TCR came from a male donor with ankylosing spondylitis. The J gene is TRBJ1-5, the V gene TRBV2; TRBD1 aligns across 10 bases. Sequencing used synovial fluid, either unsorted or a sorted T cell fraction (not recorded which). CDR3 DNA sequence: TGTGCCAGCAGCGGGGACAGGGGACGTCAGCCCCAGCATTTT. Amino acid sequence: CASSGDRGRQPQHF. Full variable domain (outside the CDR3, taken from reference TRBV2 and TRBJ1-5): EPEVTQTPSHQVTQMGQEVILRCVPISNHLYFYWYRQILGQKVEFLVSFYNNEISEKSEIFDDQFSVERPDGSNFTLKIRSTKLEDSAMYFCASSGDRGRQPQHFGDGTRLSIL.